This TCR beta chain appears in the sequencing data of a study of blood T cell repertoires in COVID-19. This clone was picked up one time. Produced via immunoSEQ multiplex PCR; TCRdb's table is partial and in-frame only. The table lists approximately 200,000 clones, approximately 90% of them singletons. This CDR3 is built from 14 residues. The V gene's germline CDR1 is MDHEN and CDR2 SYDVKM. V lost 2 bases and J 1 base, leaving 8 bases between the germline ends. The V gene is TRBV28, the J gene TRBJ2-5, with a tentative D call TRBD2 (5 bases). The specimen sequenced was PBMCs or T cells enriched from blood (not recorded which). This TCR was sampled from a man aged 30 to 45 who had recovered from COVID-19. The CDR3 reads CASSLGEFQETQYF. CDR3 DNA sequence: TGTGCCAGCAGTTTAGGGGAGTTCCAAGAGACCCAGTACTTC.